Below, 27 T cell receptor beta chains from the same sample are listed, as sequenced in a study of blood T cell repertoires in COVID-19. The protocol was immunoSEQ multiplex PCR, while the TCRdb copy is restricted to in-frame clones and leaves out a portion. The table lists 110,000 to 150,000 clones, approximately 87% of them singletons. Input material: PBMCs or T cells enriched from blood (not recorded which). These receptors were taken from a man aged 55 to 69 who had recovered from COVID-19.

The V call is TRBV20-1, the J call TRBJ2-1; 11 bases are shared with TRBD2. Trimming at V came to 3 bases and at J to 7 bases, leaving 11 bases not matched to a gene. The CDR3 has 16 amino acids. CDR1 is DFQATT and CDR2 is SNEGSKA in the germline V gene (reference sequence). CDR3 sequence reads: CSASRPSGGPRNEQFF. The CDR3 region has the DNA TGCAGTGCTAGTCGGCCTAGCGGGGGGCCTCGGAATGAGCAGTTCTTC.

CDR3 amino acids: CASSFRGSTEAFF. CDR3 DNA sequence: TGTGCCAGCAGCTTTCGGGGGTCTACTGAAGCTTTCTTT. This chain joins TRBV7-3 and TRBJ1-1; possible D gene TRBD1, 5 bases. V lost 3 bases to trimming and J lost 5 bases, with 10 bases between them. Per the germline V gene, CDR1 is SGHTA and CDR2 is FQGTGA. The CDR3 loop spans 13 amino acids.

In DNA form, the CDR3 reads TGTGCCAGCAGCCGAGACAGGGGTAGAGGTGGCTACACCTTC. Translation: CASSRDRGRGGYTF. The chain couples TRBV27 to TRBJ1-2, with 8 bases lining up with TRBD1. This CDR3 contains 14 residues. The V gene end was trimmed by 6 bases and the J gene end by 7 bases; junction bases not matched to a gene: 10. Germline V gene data show CDR1 as MNHEY and CDR2 as SMNVEV (reference sequence).

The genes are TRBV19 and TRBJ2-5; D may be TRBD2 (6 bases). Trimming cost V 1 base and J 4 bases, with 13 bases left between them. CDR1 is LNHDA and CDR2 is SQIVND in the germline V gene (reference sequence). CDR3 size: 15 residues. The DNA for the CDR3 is TGTGCCAGTAGTATAGGTCTCGGGGGAACAGAGACCCAGTACTTC. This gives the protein CASSIGLGGTETQYF.

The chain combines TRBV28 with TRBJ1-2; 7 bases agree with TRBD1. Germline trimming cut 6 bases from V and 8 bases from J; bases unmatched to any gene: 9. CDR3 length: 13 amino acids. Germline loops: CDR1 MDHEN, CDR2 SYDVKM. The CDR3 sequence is CASRSGQLGGYTF. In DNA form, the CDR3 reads TGTGCCAGCAGATCGGGACAGCTAGGAGGCTACACCTTC.

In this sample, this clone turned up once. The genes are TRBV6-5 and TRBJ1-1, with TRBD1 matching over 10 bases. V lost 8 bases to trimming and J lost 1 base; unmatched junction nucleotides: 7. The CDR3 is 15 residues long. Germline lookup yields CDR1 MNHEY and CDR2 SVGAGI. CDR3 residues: CASRADRGSNTEAFF. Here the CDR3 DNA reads TGTGCCAGCCGAGCGGACAGGGGGTCGAACACTGAAGCTTTCTTT.

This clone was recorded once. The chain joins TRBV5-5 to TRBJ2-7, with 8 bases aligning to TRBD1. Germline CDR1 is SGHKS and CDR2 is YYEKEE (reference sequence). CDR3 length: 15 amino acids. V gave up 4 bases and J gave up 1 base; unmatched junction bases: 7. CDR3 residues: CASSPRGQGSYEQYF. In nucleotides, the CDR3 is TGTGCCAGCAGCCCCCGTGGACAGGGATCCTACGAGCAGTACTTC. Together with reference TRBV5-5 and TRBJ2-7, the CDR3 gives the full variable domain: DAGVTQSPTHLIKTRGQQVTLRCSPISGHKSVSWYQQVLGQGPQFIFQYYEKEERGRGNFPDRFSARQFPNYSSELNVNALLLGDSALYLCASSPRGQGSYEQYFGPGTRLTVT.

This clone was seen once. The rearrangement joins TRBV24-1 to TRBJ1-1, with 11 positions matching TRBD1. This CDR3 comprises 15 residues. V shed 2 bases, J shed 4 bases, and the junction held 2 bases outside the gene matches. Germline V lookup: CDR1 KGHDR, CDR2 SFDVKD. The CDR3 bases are TGTGCCACCAGTGATTCCGGGACAGGGGGCACTGAAGCTTTCTTT. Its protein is CATSDSGTGGTEAFF.

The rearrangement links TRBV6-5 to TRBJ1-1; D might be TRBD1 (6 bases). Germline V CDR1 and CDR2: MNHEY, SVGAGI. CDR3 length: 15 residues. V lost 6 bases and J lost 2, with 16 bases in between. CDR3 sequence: CASSSQGLVNTEAFF. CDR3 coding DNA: TGTGCCAGCAGCTCACAGGGTCTAGTAAACACTGAAGCTTTCTTT.

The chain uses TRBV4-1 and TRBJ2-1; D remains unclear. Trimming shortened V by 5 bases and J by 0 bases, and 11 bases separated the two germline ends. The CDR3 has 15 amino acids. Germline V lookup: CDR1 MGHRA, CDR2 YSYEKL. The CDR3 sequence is CASSLKSSSYNEQFF. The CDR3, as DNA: TGCGCCAGCAGCTTGAAATCCAGCTCCTACAATGAGCAGTTCTTC.

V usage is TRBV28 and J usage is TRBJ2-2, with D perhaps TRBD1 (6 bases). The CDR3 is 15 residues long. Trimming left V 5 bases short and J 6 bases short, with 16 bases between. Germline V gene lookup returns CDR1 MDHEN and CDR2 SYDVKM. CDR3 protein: CASSPPGASAGELFF. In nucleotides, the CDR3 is TGTGCCAGCAGTCCCCCAGGGGCGAGCGCCGGGGAGCTGTTTTTT.

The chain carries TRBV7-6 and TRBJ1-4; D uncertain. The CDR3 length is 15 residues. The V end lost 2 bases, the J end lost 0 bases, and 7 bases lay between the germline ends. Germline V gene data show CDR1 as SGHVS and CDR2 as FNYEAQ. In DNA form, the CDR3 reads TGTGCCAGCAGCTTAACGGGTTCAACTAATGAAAAACTGTTTTTT. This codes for CASSLTGSTNEKLFF.

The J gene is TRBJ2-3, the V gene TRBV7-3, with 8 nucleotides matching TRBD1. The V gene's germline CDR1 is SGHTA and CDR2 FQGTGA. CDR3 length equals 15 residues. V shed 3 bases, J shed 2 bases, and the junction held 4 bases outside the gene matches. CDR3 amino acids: CASSFGQGVTDTQYF. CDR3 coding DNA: TGTGCCAGCAGCTTCGGACAGGGAGTCACAGATACGCAGTATTTT. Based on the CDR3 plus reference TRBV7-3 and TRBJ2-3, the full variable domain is GAGVSQTPSNKVTEKGKYVELRCDPISGHTALYWYRQSLGQGPEFLIYFQGTGAADDSGLPNDRFFAVRPEGSVSTLKIQRTERGDSAVYLCASSFGQGVTDTQYFGPGTRLTVL.

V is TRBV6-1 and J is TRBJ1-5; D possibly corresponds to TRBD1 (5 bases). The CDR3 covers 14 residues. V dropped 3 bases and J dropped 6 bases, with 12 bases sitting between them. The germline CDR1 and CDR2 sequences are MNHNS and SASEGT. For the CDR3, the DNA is TGTGCCAGCAGTGACGGGGGGGGTGGTCAGCCCCAGCATTTT. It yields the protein CASSDGGGGQPQHF.

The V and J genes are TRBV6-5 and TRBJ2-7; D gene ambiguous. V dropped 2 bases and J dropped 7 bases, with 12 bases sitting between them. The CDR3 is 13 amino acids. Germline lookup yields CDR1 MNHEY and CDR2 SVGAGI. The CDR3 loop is CASSYDLSGEQYF. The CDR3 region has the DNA TGTGCCAGCAGTTACGACCTCTCCGGGGAGCAGTACTTC.

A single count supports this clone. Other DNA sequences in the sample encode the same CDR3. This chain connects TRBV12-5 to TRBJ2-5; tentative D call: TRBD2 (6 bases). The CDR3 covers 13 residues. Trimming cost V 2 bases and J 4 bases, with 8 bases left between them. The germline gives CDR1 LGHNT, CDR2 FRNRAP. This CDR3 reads CASGLWGGETQYF. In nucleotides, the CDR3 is TGTGCTAGTGGTTTGTGGGGAGGAGAGACCCAGTACTTC. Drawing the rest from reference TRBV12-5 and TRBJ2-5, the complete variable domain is DARVTQTPRHKVTEMGQEVTMRCQPILGHNTVFWYRQTMMQGLELLAYFRNRAPLDDSGMPKDRFSAEMPDATLATLKIQPSEPRDSAVYFCASGLWGGETQYFGPGTRLLVL.

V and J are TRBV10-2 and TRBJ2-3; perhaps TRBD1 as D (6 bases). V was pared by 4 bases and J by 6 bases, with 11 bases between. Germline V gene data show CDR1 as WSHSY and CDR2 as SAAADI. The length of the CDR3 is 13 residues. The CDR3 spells CASSAGAGDTQYF. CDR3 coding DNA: TGCGCCAGCAGTGCAGGGGCTGGGGATACGCAGTATTTT.

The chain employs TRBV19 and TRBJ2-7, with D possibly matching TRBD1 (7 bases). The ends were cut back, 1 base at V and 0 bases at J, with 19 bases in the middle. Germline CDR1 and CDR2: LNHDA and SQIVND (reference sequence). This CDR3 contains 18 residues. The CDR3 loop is CASSIVPSEGADSYEQYF. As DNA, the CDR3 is TGTGCCAGTAGTATAGTTCCGTCGGAGGGGGCGGACTCCTACGAGCAGTACTTC.

The CDR3 loop reads CASSEGSWATEAFF. CDR3 bases: TGCGCCAGCAGTGAAGGCAGTTGGGCCACTGAAGCTTTCTTT. The chain has TRBV10-2 and TRBJ1-1; D is ambiguous. The germline V and J ends were trimmed by 3 bases and 4 bases, with 12 bases remaining between them. The CDR3 covers 14 residues. Germline-derived CDR1 and CDR2 are WSHSY and SAAADI.

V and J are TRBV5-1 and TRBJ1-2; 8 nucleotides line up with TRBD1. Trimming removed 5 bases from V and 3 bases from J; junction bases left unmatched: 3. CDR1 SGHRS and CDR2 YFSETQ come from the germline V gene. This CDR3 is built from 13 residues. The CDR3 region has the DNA TGCGCCAGCAGTGAACAGGGGGACTATGGCTACACCTTC. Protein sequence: CASSEQGDYGYTF.

In nucleotides, the CDR3 is TGTGCCGTGGGTCGGGGTATGGTGACTGAAGCTTTCTTT. Amino acid sequence: CAVGRGMVTEAFF. The chain employs TRBV12-3 or TRBV12-4 and TRBJ1-1; D not resolved. The CDR3 spans 13 residues. V was cut by 11 bases and J by 5 bases, with 18 bases left in between.

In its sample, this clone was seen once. The CDR3 DNA sequence: TGTGCCAGCAGTACACAGGGAAATTCACCCCTCCACTTT. Its translation: CASSTQGNSPLHF. This sequence joins TRBV3-1 (or the pseudogene TRBV3-2) and TRBJ1-6; tentative D call: TRBD1 (6 bases). Germline values: CDR1 LGHDT, CDR2 YNNKEL (reference sequence). The CDR3 length is 13 residues. V shed 6 bases and J shed 7 bases, with 10 bases lying between them.

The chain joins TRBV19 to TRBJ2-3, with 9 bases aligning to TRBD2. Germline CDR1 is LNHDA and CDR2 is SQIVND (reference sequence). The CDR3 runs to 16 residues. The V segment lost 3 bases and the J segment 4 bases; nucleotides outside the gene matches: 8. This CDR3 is CASSMYRTSVADTQYF. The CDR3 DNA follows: TGTGCCAGTAGTATGTATCGGACTAGCGTTGCAGATACGCAGTATTTT.

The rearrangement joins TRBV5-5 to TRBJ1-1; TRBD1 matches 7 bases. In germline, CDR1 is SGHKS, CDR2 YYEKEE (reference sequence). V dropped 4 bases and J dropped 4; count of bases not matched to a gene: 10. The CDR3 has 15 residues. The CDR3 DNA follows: TGTGCCAGCAGCCGAACGACAGGGTTTGGCACTGAAGCTTTCTTT. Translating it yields CASSRTTGFGTEAFF.

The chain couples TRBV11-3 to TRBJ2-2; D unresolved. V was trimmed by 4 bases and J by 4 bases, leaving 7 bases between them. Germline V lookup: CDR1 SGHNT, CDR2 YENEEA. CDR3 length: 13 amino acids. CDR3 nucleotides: TGTGCCAGCAGCTCTAGGCTCACCGGGGAGCTGTTTTTT. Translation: CASSSRLTGELFF.

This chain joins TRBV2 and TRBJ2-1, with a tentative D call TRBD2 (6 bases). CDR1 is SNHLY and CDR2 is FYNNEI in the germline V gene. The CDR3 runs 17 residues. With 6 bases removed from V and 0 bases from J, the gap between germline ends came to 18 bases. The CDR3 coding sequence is TGTGCCAGCAGATTTGGTATTTGGCGGGGCTCCTACAATGAGCAGTTCTTC. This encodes CASRFGIWRGSYNEQFF.

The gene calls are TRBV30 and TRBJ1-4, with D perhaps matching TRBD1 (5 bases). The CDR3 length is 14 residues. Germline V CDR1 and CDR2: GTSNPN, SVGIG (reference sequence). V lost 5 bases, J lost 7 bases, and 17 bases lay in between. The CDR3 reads CAWALLTVSEKLFF. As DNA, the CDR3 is TGTGCCTGGGCGCTTTTGACAGTTAGTGAAAAACTGTTTTTT. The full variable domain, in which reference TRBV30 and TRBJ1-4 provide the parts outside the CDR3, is SQTIHQWPATLVQPVGSPLSLECTVEGTSNPNLYWYRQAAGRGLQLLFYSVGIGQISSEVPQNLSASRPQDRQFILSSKKLLLSDSGFYLCAWALLTVSEKLFFGSGTQLSVL.